The clone carrying this T cell receptor beta chain was picked up one time. Antigen specificity is unknown. This sample was taken from a study of shared clonotypes between healthy human individuals. Study-wide context: The study used three CD4 naive, three CD4 memory, two CD8 naive and one CD8 memory plate per donor.

Study-level results: Clonotype sharing across donors was expected to vary with sequencing depth. Richness estimates generally favored naive over memory subsets. Generation probability values for non-shared clonotypes were lower than those for clonotypes shared by all four donors.

Some clones are missing from TCRdb's copy, which holds only in-frame ones; the method was immunoSEQ multiplex PCR. The repertoire consists of approximately 640,000 clones, with 90% occurring once and the leading ten covering about 33%. CDR1 is MDHEN, CDR2 SYDVKM, per germline. This CDR3 contains 15 residues. Trimming pared 6 bases from V and 0 bases from J, leaving 12 bases between. The genes are TRBV28 and TRBJ1-5, with D uncertain. This clonotype was sampled from a man between 18 and 35 years old in good health. Some clones in this sample may be carry-over from other donors' samples. The sample taken for sequencing was memory CD8+ T cells from PBMCs. Subset specified: CD45RO+ cells pooled with CCR7-negative TemRA cells. The CDR3 loop reads CASSLSWTSNQPQHF. The CDR3 DNA reads as TGTGCCAGCAGCCTATCATGGACTAGCAATCAGCCCCAGCATTTT.